This TCR beta chain was observed in a study of blood T cells in healthy people across ages. About the research overall: Per two T cells, about one barcoded beta molecule was captured through template switching.

On this clonotype: The antigen remains undetermined.

Study outcomes and limitations: Researchers deemed the diversity estimates from one million T cells underestimates.

It was with a sample-barcoded 5' primer and a J-beta primer mix that a second PCR of roughly 7 to 12 cycles was run. MiXCR, applied by TCRdb to the 5' RACE reads, yields one record per CDR3 protein. The sample lists roughly 1,000,000 distinct CDR3 sequences, under 30% occurring once. This CDR3 spans 11 amino acids. The germline CDR1 and CDR2 sequences are SGHTA and FQGNSA. Trimming took off 8 bases at V and 2 bases at J, with 5 bases between the two ends. In addition, the sample was reused for a study of T cells of mothers and their children. Per that paper: Thymic selection, a shaping force on TCR recombination output, acts similarly in related and unrelated pairs. The authors found no persistent microchimeric T cell clones.

The genes are TRBV7-2 and TRBJ2-3; D ambiguous. Sequencing was done on a sample of blood. This clonotype was sampled from a girl aged 2 to 9 in good health. The CDR3 sequence is CASVLTDTQYF. The CDR3 DNA follows: TGTGCCAGCGTCCTCACAGATACGCAGTATTTT.